These 5 T cell receptor beta chains share one sample of origin, sequenced in a study of shared clonotypes between healthy human individuals. Generated by immunoSEQ multiplex PCR, the TCRdb table keeps only in-frame clones and is missing some. The data hold about 2.4 million clones, with 93% observed a single time. The sample comprised naive CD4+ T cells from PBMCs. As for subset: CD45RA+ positively selected. These receptors all stem from a man in his late teens or twenties in good health. Some clones in this sample may be carry-over from other donors' samples.

CDR3 DNA sequence: TGCGCCAGCGTATCGGACGGACAAAACACTGAAGCTTTCTTT. Translating it yields CASVSDGQNTEAFF. The V call is TRBV5-1, the J call TRBJ1-1, with D possibly matching TRBD1 (5 bases). The CDR3 is 14 residues long. The V end was cut by 7 bases, the J end by 2 bases, with 15 bases between. Germline assignment: CDR1 SGHRS and CDR2 YFSETQ.

V and J are TRBV6-5 and TRBJ2-7, with D perhaps assigned TRBD1 or TRBD2 (6 bases each). From germline, CDR1 is MNHEY and CDR2 SVGAGI. V gave up 3 bases and J gave up 2 bases, with 11 bases separating them. This CDR3 comprises 14 residues. The CDR3 sequence is CASSYKGGTYEQYF. In DNA form, the CDR3 reads TGTGCCAGCAGTTATAAGGGGGGAACCTACGAGCAGTACTTC.

V and J are TRBV28 and TRBJ2-3; maybe TRBD2 (6 bases). CDR3 length: 15 residues. The V gene's germline CDR1 is MDHEN and CDR2 SYDVKM. The V end was cut by 5 bases, the J end by 4 bases, with 16 bases between. CDR3 sequence reads: CASSAPLASPDTQYF. The DNA of the CDR3 is TGTGCCAGCAGTGCCCCCCTAGCGTCCCCAGATACGCAGTATTTT.

V and J are TRBV5-6 and TRBJ2-7; 7 bases line up with TRBD1. The CDR3 runs to 12 residues. Germline V gene data show CDR1 as SGHDT and CDR2 as YYEEEE. V lost 1 base, J lost 9 bases, and 4 bases stayed unmatched. CDR3 in DNA: TGTGCCAGCAGCTTGAAGGGGGCCGGGCAGTACTTC. It specifies CASSLKGAGQYF.

The count of this clone is one. The rearrangement joins TRBV10-3 to TRBJ2-7; no clear D gene. The germline V gene encodes CDR1 ENHRY and CDR2 SYGVKD. The V end was cut by 4 bases, the J end by 3 bases, with 10 bases between. The CDR3 has 13 amino acids. The CDR3 DNA reads TGTGCCATCAGTGCCGAGGCCGACTACGAGCAGTACTTC. Its protein is CAISAEADYEQYF.